The 22 T cell receptor beta chains below were found in one sample sequenced in a study of shared clonotypes between healthy human individuals. Clones were read by immunoSEQ multiplex PCR, and TCRdb kept only the in-frame ones, dropping some. The repertoire consists of about 600,000 clones, with about 96% occurring once and the leading ten covering roughly 0.05%. Sequenced material: naive CD4+ T cells sorted from blood. Specified subset: CD45RA+ positively selected. The receptors were gathered from a woman aged 25 to 39 in good health.

The chain joins TRBV5-8 to TRBJ1-5; D uncertain. CDR1 SGHTS and CDR2 YDEGEE come from the germline V gene. With 1 base removed from V and 7 bases from J, the gap between germline ends came to 12 bases. The CDR3 contains 14 residues. The CDR3 DNA sequence: TGTGCCAGCAGCTTGATATCACCTCGGCAGCCCCAGCATTTT. Translating gives CASSLISPRQPQHF.

In its sample, this clone was seen once. The chain links TRBV19 to TRBJ2-2; D could derive from TRBD1 or TRBD2 (5 bases each). This CDR3 region has 14 residues. V was cut by 4 bases and J by 4 bases, with 10 bases left in between. Germline lookup yields CDR1 LNHDA and CDR2 SQIVND (reference sequence). The CDR3 DNA reads TGTGCCAGTAGTAGAGACGGGACCACCGGGGAGCTGTTTTTT. Translating it yields CASSRDGTTGELFF.

The chain links TRBV10-3 to TRBJ2-7; TRBD1 aligns across 8 bases. The J segment lost 7 bases and the V segment lost 4 bases, leaving 12 bases of the junction unmatched. Germline V lookup: CDR1 ENHRY, CDR2 SYGVKD. CDR3 length: 15 amino acids. In DNA, the CDR3 is TGTGCCATCAGTGGGTCACCATGGACAGGGATGGAGCAGTACTTC. Amino acids: CAISGSPWTGMEQYF.

The chain links TRBV29-1 to TRBJ1-1, with no clear D. The CDR3 length is 12 residues. From germline, CDR1 is SQVTM and CDR2 ANQGSEA. The germline V and J ends were trimmed by 5 bases and 4 bases, with 11 bases remaining between them. Written as DNA, the CDR3 is TGCAGCGTTAGAAGCGTGACCACTGAAGCTTTCTTT. Its translation: CSVRSVTTEAFF. Variable domain in full (rest from reference TRBV29-1 and TRBJ1-1): SAVISQKPSRDICQRGTSLTIQCQVDSQVTMMFWYRQQPGQSLTLIATANQGSEATYESGFVIDKFPISRPNLTFSTLTVSNMSPEDSSIYLCSVRSVTTEAFFGQGTRLTVV.

This chain uses TRBV6-5 with TRBJ2-7, with a weak D call TRBD1 (6 bases). V was cut by 8 bases and J by 4 bases, with 6 bases left in between. The V gene's germline CDR1 is MNHEY and CDR2 SVGAGI. The CDR3 runs 10 residues. The CDR3 sequence: CASGQYEQYF. The DNA for the CDR3 is TGTGCCAGCGGACAGTACGAGCAGTACTTC.

The chain joins TRBV11-3 to TRBJ2-7; 8 positions match TRBD1. Germline loops: CDR1 SGHNT, CDR2 YENEEA. The V segment lost 5 bases and the J segment 2 bases; nucleotides outside the gene matches: 5. The CDR3 extends over 14 amino acids. CDR3 protein: CASSRGDRPYEQYF. As DNA, the CDR3 is TGTGCCAGCAGCCGCGGGGACAGGCCCTACGAGCAGTACTTC.

The rearrangement links TRBV10-1 to TRBJ1-3; no reliable D call. The germline gives CDR1 WNHNN, CDR2 SYGVQD (reference sequence). Trimming left V 8 bases short and J 0 bases short, with 23 bases between. This CDR3 has 18 residues. As DNA, the CDR3 is TGCGCCAGCCGTTCGGAGGAATCGGCGGTCCGCTCTGGAAACACCATATATTTT. Protein product: CASRSEESAVRSGNTIYF.

J is TRBJ2-1 and V is TRBV28, with 7 bases fitting TRBD2. Germline CDR1 reads MDHEN; CDR2 reads SYDVKM. This CDR3 is built from 16 residues. Trimming cost V 3 bases and J 1 base; bases outside gene matches: 6. The CDR3 nucleotides are TGTGCCAGCAGTTTTAGGTGGGAGGGGTCCTACAATGAGCAGTTCTTC. Translating gives CASSFRWEGSYNEQFF.

The chain joins TRBV28 to TRBJ2-7, with 8 bases lining up with TRBD1. The CDR3 loop spans 15 amino acids. The germline V gene has CDR1 MDHEN and CDR2 SYDVKM. V was pared by 3 bases and J by 0 bases, with 4 bases of the junction left unmatched. The CDR3 spells CASSLGQVSSYEQYF. The CDR3 DNA is TGTGCCAGCAGTTTGGGACAGGTGAGCTCCTACGAGCAGTACTTC.

This chain links TRBV28 with TRBJ2-6; no reliable D call. V was pared by 4 bases and J by 0 bases, with 7 bases between. CDR1 and CDR2 from the germline V gene are MDHEN and SYDVKM. The CDR3 sequence is 15 residues long. The CDR3 DNA reads TGTGCCAGCAGTTGGCGCTACTCTGGGGCCAACGTCCTGACTTTC. Translation gives CASSWRYSGANVLTF. The full variable domain, its missing parts supplied by reference TRBV28 and TRBJ2-6, is DVKVTQSSRYLVKRTGEKVFLECVQDMDHENMFWYRQDPGLGLRLIYFSYDVKMKEKGDIPEGYSVSREKKERFSLILESASTNQTSMYLCASSWRYSGANVLTFGAGSRLTVL.

The chain joins TRBV6-5 to TRBJ1-2; D not certain. Germline V gives CDR1 MNHEY, CDR2 SVGAGI. V was shortened by 2 bases and J by 6 bases, with 13 bases between the two germline ends. The CDR3 length is 14 residues. The DNA for the CDR3 is TGTGCCAGCAGTTACATGGTGACTGAGGATGGCTACACCTTC. This translates into CASSYMVTEDGYTF.

With respect to this clone: Other DNA sequences in this specimen translate into the identical CDR3. The rearrangement joins TRBV28 to TRBJ1-2; 9 bases are a match to TRBD1. Germline V gives CDR1 MDHEN, CDR2 SYDVKM. The CDR3 sequence is 14 residues long. Losses at the gene ends were 5 bases for V and 5 bases for J; bases not matched to a gene: 6. This CDR3 is CASSLGTGRYGYTF. The CDR3 DNA sequence: TGTGCCAGCAGTCTGGGGACAGGGAGATATGGCTACACCTTC.

The chain has TRBV6-5 and TRBJ1-2; D remains ambiguous. The CDR3 loop spans 13 amino acids. Trimming removed 10 bases at V and 2 bases at J, with 14 bases between. Germline V gene lookup returns CDR1 MNHEY and CDR2 SVGAGI. CDR3 region: CATRTAVNYGYTF. In DNA, the CDR3 is TGTGCCACCAGGACTGCCGTGAACTATGGCTACACCTTC.

The chain carries TRBV10-1 and TRBJ2-7, with no clear D. Deletions cut 3 bases from V and 2 bases from J, with 11 bases between. CDR1 and CDR2 (germline): WNHNN, SYGVQD (reference sequence). This CDR3 spans 14 amino acids. The CDR3 DNA is TGCGCCAGCAGTGACAACTCGCCCCCCTACGAGCAGTACTTC. Translating gives CASSDNSPPYEQYF.

The table lists this clone with a few counts. The V and J genes are TRBV29-1 and TRBJ1-1; 7 bases match TRBD1. Germline CDR1 and CDR2: SQVTM and ANQGSEA. This CDR3 has 13 amino acids. V lost 7 bases to trimming and J lost 3 bases; unmatched junction nucleotides: 8. CDR3 nucleotides: TGCAGCGGATGGGACAGAGTCGACACTGAAGCTTTCTTT. It specifies CSGWDRVDTEAFF.

The J gene is TRBJ1-1, the V gene TRBV20-1, with D tentatively TRBD1 (5 bases). The CDR3 extends over 11 amino acids. Germline CDR1 and CDR2: DFQATT and SNEGSKA (reference sequence). Trimming removed 8 bases from V and 8 bases from J, with 15 bases in between. CDR3 nucleotides: TGCAGTTGCCTTGGGACTGCGGAAGCTTTCTTT. Protein product: CSCLGTAEAFF.

This sequence joins TRBV29-1 and TRBJ2-3; no clear D gene. The CDR3 is 13 amino acids. Germline V gives CDR1 SQVTM, CDR2 ANQGSEA. V was cut by 2 bases and J by 8 bases, with 14 bases left in between. The CDR3 DNA reads as TGCAGCGTTGAACGGCCTTCTATAGCTACGCAGTATTTT. It codes for CSVERPSIATQYF.

The chain uses TRBV10-1 and TRBJ2-7, with D tentatively TRBD2 (6 bases). CDR3 length equals 17 residues. The V end was cut by 0 bases, the J end by 1 base, with 16 bases between. Germline CDR1 is WNHNN and CDR2 is SYGVQD (reference sequence). DNA of the CDR3: TGCGCCAGCAGTGAGTCCTGGTCTGACGGGAGTTCCTACGAGCAGTACTTC. The encoded protein is CASSESWSDGSSYEQYF.

This CDR3 is CASSNRGPVEQYF. The CDR3 nucleotides read TGTGCCAGCAGCAACAGGGGGCCCGTCGAGCAGTACTTC. The chain has TRBV5-4 and TRBJ2-7, with TRBD1 matching 9 bases. This CDR3 contains 13 residues. CDR1 and CDR2 from the germline V gene are SGHNT and YYREEE (reference sequence). With V trimmed by 4 bases and J by 6 bases, 5 bases remained unmatched.

This chain connects TRBV7-9 to TRBJ1-1, with 9 bases aligning to TRBD1. Germline values: CDR1 SEHNR, CDR2 FQNEAQ (reference sequence). The CDR3 has 13 residues. V trimming: 4 bases; J trimming: 10 bases; junction bases outside the gene matches: 7. DNA for the CDR3: TGTGCCAGCAGCTGGACAGGGGTTGTCGGAGCTTTCTTT. Translating gives CASSWTGVVGAFF. Full variable domain (remainder filled in from reference TRBV7-9 and TRBJ1-1): DTGVSQNPRHKITKRGQNVTFRCDPISEHNRLYWYRQTLGQGPEFLTYFQNEAQLEKSRLLSDRFSAERPKGSFSTLEIQRTEQGDSAMYLCASSWTGVVGAFFGQGTRLTVV.

V is TRBV6-6 and J is TRBJ1-1, with D possibly TRBD1 on 5 matching bases. Trimming took 5 bases from V and 1 from J, leaving 14 bases between them. The CDR3 is made up of 15 amino acids. Germline V lookup: CDR1 MNHNY, CDR2 SVGAGI (reference sequence). The CDR3 here is CASSHGGTSNTEAFF. The CDR3 DNA is TGTGCCAGCAGTCACGGAGGGACTTCGAACACTGAAGCTTTCTTT.

The rearrangement joins TRBV11-2 to TRBJ2-1, with D tentatively TRBD2 (6 bases). V was pared by 5 bases and J by 10 bases, with 9 bases between. The CDR3 is 11 amino acids. The V gene's germline CDR1 is SGHAT and CDR2 FQNNGV. CDR3 sequence: CASSRDSEQFF. The CDR3 DNA reads as TGTGCCAGCAGCAGGGACTCGGAGCAGTTCTTC.